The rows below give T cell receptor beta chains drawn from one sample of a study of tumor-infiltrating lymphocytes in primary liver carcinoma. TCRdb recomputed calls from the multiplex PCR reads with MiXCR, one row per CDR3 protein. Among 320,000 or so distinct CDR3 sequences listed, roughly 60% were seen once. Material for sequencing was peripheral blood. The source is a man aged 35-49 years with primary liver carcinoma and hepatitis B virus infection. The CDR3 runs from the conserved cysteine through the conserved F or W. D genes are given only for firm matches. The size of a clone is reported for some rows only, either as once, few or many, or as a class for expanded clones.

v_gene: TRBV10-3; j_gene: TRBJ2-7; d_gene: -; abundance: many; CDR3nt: TGTGCCATCAGTGGGGCAGGGGTCGAGTACGAGCAGTACTTC; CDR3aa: CAISGAGVEYEQYF
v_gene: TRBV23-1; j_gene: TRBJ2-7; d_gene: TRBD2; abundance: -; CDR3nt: TGCGCCAGCAGTGGTAGCGGGGGCCACGAGCAGTACTTC; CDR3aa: CASSGSGGHEQYF
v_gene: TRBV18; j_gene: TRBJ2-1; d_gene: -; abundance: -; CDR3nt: TGTGCCAGCTCACCTGGGAAAAGCAAGGATGAGCAGTTCTTC; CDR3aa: CASSPGKSKDEQFF
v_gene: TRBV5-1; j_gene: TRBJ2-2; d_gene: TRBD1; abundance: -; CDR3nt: TGCGCTAGCAACTTGGCGACAGGGAGAAACACCGGGGAGCTGTTTTTT; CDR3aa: CASNLATGRNTGELFF
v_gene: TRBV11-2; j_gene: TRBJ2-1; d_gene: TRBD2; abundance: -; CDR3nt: TGTGCCAGCAGCTACCGACTAGCTTCACTCGGGAAGCAGTTCTTC; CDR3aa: CASSYRLASLGKQFF
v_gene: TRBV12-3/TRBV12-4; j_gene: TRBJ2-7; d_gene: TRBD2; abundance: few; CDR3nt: TGTGCCAGCAGTTCTACTAGCGGGAACCTTTTAATTCCCCACGAGCAGTACTTC; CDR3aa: CASSSTSGNLLIPHEQYF
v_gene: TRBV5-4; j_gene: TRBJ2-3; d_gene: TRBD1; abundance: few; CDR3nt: TGTGCCAGCAGCCTCCGGACAGGGGGAGTGACAGATACGCAGTATTTT; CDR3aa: CASSLRTGGVTDTQYF
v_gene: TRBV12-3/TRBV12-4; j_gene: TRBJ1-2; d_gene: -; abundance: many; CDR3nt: TGTGCCAGCAGTCGTAACAGGAATGGCTACACCTTC; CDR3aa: CASSRNRNGYTF
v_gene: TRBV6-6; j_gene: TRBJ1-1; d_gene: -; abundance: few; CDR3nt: TGTGCCAGCAGTTTGCCGGGGCCCGCGACGGTGGCTTTCTTT; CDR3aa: CASSLPGPATVAFF
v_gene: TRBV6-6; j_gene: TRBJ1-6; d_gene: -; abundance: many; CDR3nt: TGTGCCAGCAGTTACCTCGGCCAGACAACACCCCTCCACTTT; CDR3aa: CASSYLGQTTPLHF
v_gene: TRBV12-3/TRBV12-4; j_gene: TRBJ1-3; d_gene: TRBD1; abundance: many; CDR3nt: TGTGCCAGCAGTCGTGACAGGGTTGGAAACACCATATATTTT; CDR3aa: CASSRDRVGNTIYF
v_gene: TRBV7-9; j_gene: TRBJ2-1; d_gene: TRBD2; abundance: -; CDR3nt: TGTGCCAGCAGCTTAGTAGCGGGGATTTACAATGAGCAGTTCTTC; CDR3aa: CASSLVAGIYNEQFF
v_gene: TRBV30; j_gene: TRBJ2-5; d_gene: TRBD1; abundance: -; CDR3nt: TGTGCCTGGGATACAGGGGAAGAGACCCAGTACTTC; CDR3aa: CAWDTGEETQYF
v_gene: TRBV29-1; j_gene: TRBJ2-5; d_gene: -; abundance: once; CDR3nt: TGCAGCGTTGAAAACGACAGGATTACAGATTGGACACAGTACTTC; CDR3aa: CSVENDRITDWTQYF
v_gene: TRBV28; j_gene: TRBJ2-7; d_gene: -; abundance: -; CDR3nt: TGCGCCAGCAGTTTCGGACAGAGTCTATCTATCGAGCAGTACTTC; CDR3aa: CASSFGQSLSIEQYF
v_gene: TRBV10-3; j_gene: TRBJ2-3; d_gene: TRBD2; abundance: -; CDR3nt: TGTGCCATCCGAGGACTAGCGGGAGGTGGCACAGATACGCAGTATTTT; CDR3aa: CAIRGLAGGGTDTQYF
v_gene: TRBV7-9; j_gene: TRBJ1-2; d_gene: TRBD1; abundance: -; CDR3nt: TGTGCCAGCAGCTTAGGTCCGGGACAGGGCTACTACACCTTC; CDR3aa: CASSLGPGQGYYTF
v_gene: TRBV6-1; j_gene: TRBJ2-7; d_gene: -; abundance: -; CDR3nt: TGTGCCAGCAGTGAAGGACCTGGGCGCTACGAACCGTACTTC; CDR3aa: CASSEGPGRYEPYF